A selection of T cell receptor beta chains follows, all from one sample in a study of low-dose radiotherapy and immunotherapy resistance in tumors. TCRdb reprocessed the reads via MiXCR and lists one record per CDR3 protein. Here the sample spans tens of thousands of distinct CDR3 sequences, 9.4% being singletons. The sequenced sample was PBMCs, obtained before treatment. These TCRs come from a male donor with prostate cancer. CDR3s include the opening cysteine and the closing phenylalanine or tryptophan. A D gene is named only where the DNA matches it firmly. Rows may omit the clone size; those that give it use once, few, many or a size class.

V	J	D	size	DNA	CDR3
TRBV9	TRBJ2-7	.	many	TGTGCCAGCAGCCGCGACCAGGGCGACGAGCAGTACTTC	CASSRDQGDEQYF
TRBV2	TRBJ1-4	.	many	TGTGCCAGCACCCCTGTTAGGATGGGGAATGAAAAACTGTTTTTT	CASTPVRMGNEKLFF
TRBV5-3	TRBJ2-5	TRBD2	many	TGTGCCAGCAGCTCGGGACTAGCGTCCCAAGGGGAGACCCAGTACTTC	CASSSGLASQGETQYF
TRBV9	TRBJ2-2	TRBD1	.	TGTGCCAGCAGCGCCGGACAGGGGACCGCCACCGGGGAGCTGTTTTTT	CASSAGQGTATGELFF
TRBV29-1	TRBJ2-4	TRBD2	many	TGCAGCGTTGCCCCTAGCGGGGAAAACATTCAGTACTTC	CSVAPSGENIQYF
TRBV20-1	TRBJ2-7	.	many	TGCAGTGCTAGCTCCAGCACCAGCTCCTACGAGCAGTACTTC	CSASSSTSSYEQYF
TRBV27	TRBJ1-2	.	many	TGTGCCAGCAGATCGGGGACCGGCTATGGCTACACCTTC	CASRSGTGYGYTF
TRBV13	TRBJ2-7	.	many	TGTGCCAGCAGCTTAGGCAACACCTACGAGCAGTACTTC	CASSLGNTYEQYF
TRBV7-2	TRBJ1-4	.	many	TGTGCCAGCAGCCCGGGGGGCGGGGTGTTGTTTTTT	CASSPGGGVLFF
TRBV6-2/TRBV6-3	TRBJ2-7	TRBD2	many	TGTGCCAGCAGCAGACTAGCGGGAGGACTCTACGAGCAGTACTTC	CASSRLAGGLYEQYF
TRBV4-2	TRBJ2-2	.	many	TGTGCCAGCAGCCAAGTCCAGGGGCGGGGGTCCGGGGAGCTGTTTTTT	CASSQVQGRGSGELFF
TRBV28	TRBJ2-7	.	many	TGTGCCAGCAGGGATCGCGAGCAGTACTTC	CASRDREQYF
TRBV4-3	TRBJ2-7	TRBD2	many	TGCGCCAGCAGCCACCTAGCGGGCGACACCTACGAGCAGTACTTC	CASSHLAGDTYEQYF
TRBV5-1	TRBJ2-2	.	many	TGCGCCAGCAATATATGGGGGACCGGGGAGCTGTTTTTT	CASNIWGTGELFF
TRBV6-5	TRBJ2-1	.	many	TGTGCCAGCAGTTACTTCCTGGCGAGTCGGAATGAGCAGTTCTTC	CASSYFLASRNEQFF
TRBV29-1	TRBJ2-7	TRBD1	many	TGCAGCGTCCGAGGGACAGGGGAAGGGTACGAGCAGTACTTC	CSVRGTGEGYEQYF
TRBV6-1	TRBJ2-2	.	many	TGTGCCAGCCGACTTTTACGTACCAACACCGGGGAGCTGTTTTTT	CASRLLRTNTGELFF
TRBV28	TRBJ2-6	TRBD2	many	TGTGCCAGCGACGGCGGGGGATCTGGGGCCAACGTCCTGACTTTC	CASDGGGSGANVLTF
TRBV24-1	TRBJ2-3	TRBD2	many	TGTGCCACCAGTGATTTCGGCGGGAGGTCCCCTTCAGATACGCAGTATTTT	CATSDFGGRSPSDTQYF
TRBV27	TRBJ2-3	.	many	TGTGCCAGCAGTTTAAAAGCCCGTAGCACAGATACGCAGTATTTT	CASSLKARSTDTQYF
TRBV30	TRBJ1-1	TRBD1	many	TGTGCCTGGTGTCAGGGGGTACTACCGCCGGAAGCTTTCTTT	CAWCQGVLPPEAFF
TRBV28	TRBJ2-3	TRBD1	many	TGTGCCAGCATCCCACAGGGGATTACAGATACGCAGTATTTT	CASIPQGITDTQYF
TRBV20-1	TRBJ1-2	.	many	TGCAGTGCTAGTGGGATCGTCGGGGGCTACACCTTC	CSASGIVGGYTF
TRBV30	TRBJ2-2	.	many	TGTGCCTGGGCCCGTCTAAACACCGGGGAGCTGTTTTTT	CAWARLNTGELFF
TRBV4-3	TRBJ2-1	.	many	TGCGCCAGCAGCCAAGGGCTAGGAGTGAATGAGCAGTTCTTC	CASSQGLGVNEQFF
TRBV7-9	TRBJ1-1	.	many	TGTGCCAGCAGCCTGAATGGGAACACTGAAGCTTTCTTT	CASSLNGNTEAFF
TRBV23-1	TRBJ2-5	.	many	TGCGCCAGCAGTCAATCGTTAGTTACAGAACAAGAGACCCAGTACTTC	CASSQSLVTEQETQYF
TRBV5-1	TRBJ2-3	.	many	TGCGCCAGCAATAAGGGGGGCGGAAGTGGTCCAGATACGCAGTATTTT	CASNKGGGSGPDTQYF
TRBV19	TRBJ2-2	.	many	TGTGCCAGTAGGACAGCGAACACCGGGGAGCTGTTTTTT	CASRTANTGELFF
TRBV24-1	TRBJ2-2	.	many	TGTGCCACCAGTGATCCACTCCACGGGGGTCCCGGGGAGCTGTTTTTT	CATSDPLHGGPGELFF
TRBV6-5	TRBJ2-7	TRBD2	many	TGTGCCAGCAGTTACTCGTACCGGGAGGTCGGCGAGCAGTACTTC	CASSYSYREVGEQYF
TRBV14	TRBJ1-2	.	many	TGTGCCAGCAGCCAAGATCGTTGGGGGAGGAACTATGGCTACACCTTC	CASSQDRWGRNYGYTF
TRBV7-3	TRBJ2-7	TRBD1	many	TGTGCCAGCAGCCCCTCAGGACAGGCAAACGAGCAGTACTTC	CASSPSGQANEQYF
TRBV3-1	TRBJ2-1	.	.	TGTGCCAGCAGCCAAGGCGCCGGCGTCTCCTACAATGAGCAGTTCTTC	CASSQGAGVSYNEQFF
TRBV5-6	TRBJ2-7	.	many	TGTGCCAGCAGCTTTGCAAGGTACGAGCAGTACTTC	CASSFARYEQYF
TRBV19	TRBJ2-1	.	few	TGTGCCAGTGGGGTAGCGGTCGATGAGCAGTTCTTC	CASGVAVDEQFF
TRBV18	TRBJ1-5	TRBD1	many	TGTGCCAGCTCACCAAGTAGACCGGGACAGGGCCGTCAGCCCCAGCATTTT	CASSPSRPGQGRQPQHF
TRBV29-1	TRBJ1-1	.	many	TGCAGCGTTGGGGCAGGGTACACTGAAGCTTTCTTT	CSVGAGYTEAFF
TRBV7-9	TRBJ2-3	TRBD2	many	TGTGCCAGCAGCTTTTCGAGCGGGGCCACAGATACGCAGTATTTT	CASSFSSGATDTQYF
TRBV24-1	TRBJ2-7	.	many	TGTGCCACCAGTGGGGGAGGACTCTCCTACGAGCAGTACTTC	CATSGGGLSYEQYF
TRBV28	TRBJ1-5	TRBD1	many	TGTGCCAGCAGCCCGTTATCCCCTGGACAGGGGTTGGGTCAGCCCCAGCATTTT	CASSPLSPGQGLGQPQHF
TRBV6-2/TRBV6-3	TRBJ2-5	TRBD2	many	TGTGCCAGCAGTTCACTGAGGACTAGTGGAGAGACCCAGTACTTC	CASSSLRTSGETQYF
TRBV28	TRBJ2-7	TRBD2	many	TGTGCCAGCAGTACCCCCAGCGGGAGCCCCCACGAGCAGTACTTC	CASSTPSGSPHEQYF
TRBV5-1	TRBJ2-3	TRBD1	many	TGCGCCAGCAGCTTAGGGGGCGCGGGAGATACGCAGTATTTT	CASSLGGAGDTQYF
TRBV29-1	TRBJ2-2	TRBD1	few	TGCAGCGTGGAAAGACCGGACAGGGCGCCCGGGGAGCTGTTTTTT	CSVERPDRAPGELFF